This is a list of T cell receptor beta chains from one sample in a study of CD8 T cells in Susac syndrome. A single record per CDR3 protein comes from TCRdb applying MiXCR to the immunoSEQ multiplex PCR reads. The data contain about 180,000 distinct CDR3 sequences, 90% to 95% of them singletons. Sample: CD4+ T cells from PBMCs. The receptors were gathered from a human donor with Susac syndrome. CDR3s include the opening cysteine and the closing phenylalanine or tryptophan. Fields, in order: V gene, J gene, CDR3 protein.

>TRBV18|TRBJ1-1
CASSSQSTEAFF
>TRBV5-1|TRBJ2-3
CASSLAGSGGLDTQYF
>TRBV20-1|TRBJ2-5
CSARPPAGQLRETQYF
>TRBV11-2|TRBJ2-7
CASSLVGAGGAYEQYF
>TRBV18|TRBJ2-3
CASLPSGLGTDTQYF
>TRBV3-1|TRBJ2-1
CASSQIAGAGNEQFF
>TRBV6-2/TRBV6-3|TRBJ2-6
CASSFRGTGANVLTF
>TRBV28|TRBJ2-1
CASSVAGVANEQFF
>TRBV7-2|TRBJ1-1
CASSLGGPMMNTEAFF
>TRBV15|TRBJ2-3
CATSRATATDTQYF
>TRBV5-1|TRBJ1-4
CASSLEGGNEKLFF
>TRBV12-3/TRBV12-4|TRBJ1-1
CASSPYRGPNTEAFF
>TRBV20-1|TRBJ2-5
CSAPDPNQETQYF
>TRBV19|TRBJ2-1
CASSSVDWTLLNYNEQFF
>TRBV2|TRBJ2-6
CASSAQGRSGANVLTF
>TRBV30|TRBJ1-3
CAYERSSGNTIYF
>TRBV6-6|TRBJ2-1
CASSGGSSGSHNEQFF
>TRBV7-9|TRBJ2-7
CASSPSGGPYEQYF
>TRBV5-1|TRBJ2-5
CASSQRQGETQYF
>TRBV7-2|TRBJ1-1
CASSPGPTTEAFF
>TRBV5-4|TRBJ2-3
CASSLEVGQGRDTQYF
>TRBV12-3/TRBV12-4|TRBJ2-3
CASSLGRGTDTQYF
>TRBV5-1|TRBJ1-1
CASSMDSNTEAFF
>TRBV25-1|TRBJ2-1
CASSGRGHNEQFF
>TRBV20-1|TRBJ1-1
CSARAFGNREFTEAFF
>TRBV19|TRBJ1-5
CASSITVGNQPQHF
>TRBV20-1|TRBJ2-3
CSARDLLVGTDTQYF
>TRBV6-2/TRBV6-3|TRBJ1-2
CASRRPGGRNYGYTF
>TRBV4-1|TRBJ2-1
CASSLRLAGVKSNEQFF
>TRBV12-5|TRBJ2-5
CASGLVGGTQYF
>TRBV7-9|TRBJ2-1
CASSGTNDEQFF
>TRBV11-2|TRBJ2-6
CASSPQQVPGANVLTF
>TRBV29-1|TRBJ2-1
CSADRGYEQFF
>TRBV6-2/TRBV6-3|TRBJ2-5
CASSPPDGQVGETQYF
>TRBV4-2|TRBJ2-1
CASSQAWGEGSNEQFF
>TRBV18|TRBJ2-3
CASSPRQVGSDTQYF
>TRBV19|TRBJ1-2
CASSQADYGYTF
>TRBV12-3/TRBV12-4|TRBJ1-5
CASGDSNQPQHF
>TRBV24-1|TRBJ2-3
CATSDASGTSTDTQYF
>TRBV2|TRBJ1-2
CASSDAGGGYTF
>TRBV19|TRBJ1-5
CASSGARQGWYQPQHF
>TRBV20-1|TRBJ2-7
CSASRAYEQYF
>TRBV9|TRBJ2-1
CASSVDAGHLPGEQFF
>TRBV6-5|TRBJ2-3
CASSRTHTTDTQYF